This entry concerns a single TCR beta chain. This clone has just one count. The antigen it recognizes is unknown. No base-level quality is on record; no much larger clone is a single base apart. In total, 630 or so healthy bone marrow donors made up the cohort. All cohort members were sampled while nominally healthy, although unrecorded immune exposures were likely present. The donor was CMV seronegative and belonged to the group of under 400 seronegative cohort members. A peripheral blood sample was collected from each donor, and TCR beta sequencing was performed on peripheral blood mononuclear cells. The Qiagen DNeasy Blood Extraction Kit was used to extract genomic DNA from the blood cell samples. This entry is derived from a study of cytomegalovirus exposure and HLA in healthy donors (dated by TCRdb to the late 2010s). As for the study more broadly: In an earlier analysis of 550 to 750 of the donors, approximately 300 Gb of sequence data and 95 million to 130 million unique TCR beta sequences from roughly 200 million T cells were reported. The number of donors typed differed by locus, with roughly 620-630 for A, B, C, DRB1 and DQB1, roughly 520 for DQA1, 606 for DPA1, and over 400 for DPB1. Of the 300 to 500 genotyped donors, approximately 80% were placed in the genetic ancestry cluster associated with self-reported Caucasian donors. An early release covering roughly 640 HLA-typed donors comprised roughly 300 gigabases of sequencing data and tens of millions of unique TCR sequences. A later genetic analysis took genome-wide SNP genotypes for about three fifths of the roughly 700 donors and used that subset as a discovery cohort. To decide whether each TCR beta V gene segment behaved as functional or pseudogenic, an earlier analysis of fewer than 750 of the donors relied on high-throughput TCR beta sequencing. Donor age, sex, ethnicity and CMV serostatus were compiled together with the repertoire data. Every repertoire in the discovery cohort had been generated on one and the same sequencing platform. The later analysis used no new phenotypic data to find candidate immune exposures, relying instead on TCR beta sequences and their occurrence across donors. Among 398 genotyped donors of the cohort, an average of around 240,000 unique TCR beta nucleotide sequences were sequenced per donor, roughly 20% of them non-productive. The study aimed to test whether cataloging public T cell receptors could reveal signatures of past pathogen exposure. The study used immunosequencing to profile the T cell repertoires of several hundred subjects and linked those repertoires to cytomegalovirus serostatus. Several DR-DQ haplotypes were treated as single units for association and clustering because of strong linkage in the cohort. A separate validation cohort of roughly 120 different subjects was used in addition to the 666-subject first cohort. High-throughput TCR immunosequencing, statistical association of individual TCRs with disease status, and machine learning were combined to predict cytomegalovirus infection status. A later analysis re-examined previously published TCR beta repertoires from more than 600 donors and added high-resolution HLA genotyping to investigate patterns of TCR occurrence. HLA typing included class I and class II loci at four-digit resolution. Study-level results and caveats: V-gene and J-gene trimming of TCR beta chains was associated with a missense DCLRE1C variant in a later genetic analysis, and the association was replicated in an independent cohort. In a later analysis, HLA-associated TCR beta chains were found to be more clonally expanded and to have lower generation probabilities than equally common non-associated chains. A few of the identified cytomegalovirus-associated TCR beta chains were confirmed in vitro to be specific for cytomegalovirus antigens. In a later analysis, the rate of TCR association differed among HLA loci, with DRB1 alleles having the most associated TCRs and HLA-C alleles having the fewest. In an earlier analysis of some 500 of the donors, most TCR beta V segments were observed in productive rearrangements about 90% or about 30% of the time, broadly matching IMGT annotations. Assigning TCR associations to individual alleles was difficult when HLA alleles, especially DR and DQ, strongly co-occurred. Correlated functional status among segregating V segments might be attributable to linkage disequilibrium, but an unknown experimental factor could not be ruled out. It was suggested by the authors that the approach could potentially be generalized to other disease states and immunological phenotypes. Sequencing depth was assumed to be roughly uniform across donors in the presence/absence analyses, though that assumption may not hold. While some public TCRs were present in many individuals, most TCR sequences turned up only very rarely across donors. A total of fewer than 200 TCR beta chains were listed by the study as associated with cytomegalovirus. A group of highly shared sequence variants was considered likely to be a technical artifact of the sequencing pipeline. This cohort had only TCR beta chains sequenced, and the lack of alpha or paired-chain data limited which features could be detected. A further reported finding was that TCR beta sequences accurately predicted the HLA-A and HLA-B alleles for most subjects in the first cohort. The 87-base-pair reads could not distinguish some IMGT-functional V segments, including TRBV6-2 and TRBV6-3, so those segments were excluded. According to a later analysis, parvovirus B19, influenza, CMV and Epstein-Barr virus appeared linked to several top co-occurrence clusters. Because HLA typing was unavailable for some donors at each locus, only the typed subset was used in association tests. At a false discovery rate of 0.05, a later analysis linked roughly 17,000 TCR beta sequences to specific HLA alleles. Because counts were too low, seventeen rarely observed V segments, including chromosome 9 orphons, were left out of the earlier analysis of about 620 of the donors. Compared with the roughly 700-donor mean, donors in an Asian-associated ancestry cluster had fewer N-insertions in productive TCRs, according to a later genetic analysis. In both the original and validation cohorts, the classifier was reported to diagnose cytomegalovirus status with high specificity and sensitivity. Most CMV-associated TCR beta chains appeared to be HLA-restricted in a later analysis, and the HLA associations seemed to be driven largely by CMV exposure. CMV serostatus was the only immune exposure information available for the cohort.

Libraries were built with the immunoSEQ multiplex PCR assay. A mixture of 60 forward primers for TCR Vbeta segments and 13 reverse primers for TCR Jbeta segments was used in the multiplex PCR. Amplification of the CDR3 region of rearranged TCR beta genes was performed with a multiplex PCR assay on genomic DNA. Amplified TCR beta libraries were sequenced as 87-base-pair reads on the Illumina HiSeq System. The original methods were these. Across the roughly 670 repertoires, a later analysis counted 78 million or so unique TCR beta chains, approximately 12 million of which were shared by at least two donors. Raw reads were error-corrected and collapsed into unique sequences by a nearest-neighbor algorithm in which closely related sequences were merged to remove PCR and sequencing errors. V, D and J gene segments were assigned by aligning CDR3 sequences to IMGT reference sequences. For a sequence to be retained, a match of at least six nucleotides to both a V gene segment and a J gene segment was required. A rearrangement counted as productive if the CDR3 had no stop codons and remained in frame with V and J, and every other rearrangement counted as non-productive. Following IMGT convention, CDR3 was defined as the stretch from the second conserved V-encoded cysteine up to the conserved J-encoded phenylalanine. Sequences without an unambiguous match to a single V gene segment were excluded from the earlier analysis of approximately 560 of the donors. An earlier analysis of several hundred of the donors called V segments functional above 56.7% productive rearrangements and segregating when the between-donor standard deviation exceeded 5%. A statistical classification framework was built for diagnosing cytomegalovirus status from the catalog of TCR beta chain sequences. In a later analysis, TCR nucleotide sequences were compared against IMGT/GENE-DB human TR gene sequences so that V and J genes could be assigned. The TCRdist pipeline was used in a later analysis to assign CDR3 sequences and most-parsimonious VDJ recombination scenarios. In a later analysis, each TCR beta chain was defined by its CDR3 amino acid sequence together with its V-gene family, and reads lacking a unique V-gene family were excluded. As a way to deal with suspected cross-contamination and a sequencing artifact, a later analysis dropped approximately 590 nucleotide sequences that were highly shared and had low generation probability. In a later analysis, a clonal expansion index was calculated for each public chain from normalized within-repertoire ranks of inferred template counts. In a later analysis, generation probabilities were computed using a VDJ recombination model fitted to out-of-frame rearrangements, and the results were checked against IGoR. In a later analysis, hypergeometric tests were used to score TCR-TCR, TCR-HLA and TCR-CMV co-occurrence, with a repertoire-size bias correction applied to TCR pairs. To estimate false discovery rates, a later analysis permuted the HLA or CMV assignments 20 times. A later analysis grouped co-occurring TCRs with DBSCAN, adding TCRdist sequence similarity when clustering within HLA-allele-positive subsets. Repertoires with fewer than 30,000 or more than 120,000 public chains were left out of co-occurrence clustering, as were a handful of repertoires with anomalous nucleotide sharing. Here the immuneACCESS table is served through TCRdb, limited to in-frame sequences with V and J called. Missing clones are a known gap in these copies; in checked studies unresolved V genes cover under half, and the rest lacks a known reason. Clonal size and the V and J genes are those of that table, whereas D and trimming came from the DNA. For this sample the table gives approximately 170,000 clones, of which around 77% were detected only once. Approximately 1.5% of the sample rests with the top ten.

Clipping removes 2 bases from V and 5 bases from J, with 13 as the unmatched junction base count. Reading the germline V gene gives CDR1 LGHNA and CDR2 YSLEER. The CDR3 holds 18 amino acids from the cysteine to the phenylalanine. The CDR3 DNA has 54 bases and is translated from base 1. The TCR was taken from a woman under 30 in good health and CMV-seronegative. Sample: PBMCs. The rearrangement combines TRBV4-3 with TRBJ2-1, with 9 junctional bases fitting TRBD2. The DNA reads TGCGCCAGCAGCCAACCACCGGCACTAGCGGGTTTTAACAATGAGCAGTTCTTC. Translated, it reads CASSQPPALAGFNNEQFF.